These T cell receptor beta chains were read from a single sample in a study of CD8 T cells in Susac syndrome. TCRdb re-called the immunoSEQ multiplex PCR reads through MiXCR, storing one row per CDR3 protein. The data show about 140,000 distinct CDR3 sequences, with roughly 95% seen just once and approximately 0.11% held by the top ten. The sequenced material came from CD4+ T cells from PBMCs. Source of these receptors: a human donor with multiple sclerosis. Each CDR3 is given with its conserved first and last residue. D genes are given only for firm matches. Clone size, where shown, is once, few, many, or a class for clones that have expanded.

V gene: TRBV10-2
clone size: NA
D gene: TRBD1
J gene: TRBJ2-7
CDR3 DNA: TGCGCCAGCAGTGTAGGGGGCGCTTTGGTGAACGAGCAGTACTTC
CDR3 protein: CASSVGGALVNEQYF

V gene: TRBV12-3/TRBV12-4
clone size: NA
D gene: NA
J gene: TRBJ1-5
CDR3 DNA: TGTGCCAGCACCCCCTCAGGGAATCAGCCCCAGCATTTT
CDR3 protein: CASTPSGNQPQHF

V gene: TRBV18
clone size: NA
D gene: TRBD1
J gene: TRBJ1-5
CDR3 DNA: TGTGCCAGCTCACCACTTGGGACAGGGGATGGACAGCCCCAGCATTTT
CDR3 protein: CASSPLGTGDGQPQHF

V gene: TRBV14
clone size: NA
D gene: NA
J gene: TRBJ2-5
CDR3 DNA: TGTGCCAGCAGCCAAGATATCGTTGTAGAGACCCAGTACTTC
CDR3 protein: CASSQDIVVETQYF

V gene: TRBV5-6
clone size: NA
D gene: NA
J gene: TRBJ1-1
CDR3 DNA: TGTGCCAGCAGCTTGGAAGACAGGTTATACACTGAAGCTTTCTTT
CDR3 protein: CASSLEDRLYTEAFF

V gene: TRBV28
clone size: NA
D gene: NA
J gene: TRBJ1-1
CDR3 DNA: TGTGCCAGCAGCCGTCGGATGGGTGGAACCCCTGAAGCTTTCTTT
CDR3 protein: CASSRRMGGTPEAFF

V gene: TRBV7-2
clone size: NA
D gene: NA
J gene: TRBJ2-3
CDR3 DNA: TGTGCCAGCAGCTTAGGGAAGGGAGATACGCAGTATTTT
CDR3 protein: CASSLGKGDTQYF

V gene: TRBV28
clone size: NA
D gene: NA
J gene: TRBJ2-7
CDR3 DNA: TGTGCCAGCAGACCGACAATCTCCTACGAGCAGTACTTC
CDR3 protein: CASRPTISYEQYF

V gene: TRBV29-1
clone size: NA
D gene: NA
J gene: TRBJ1-4
CDR3 DNA: TGCAGCGTTGAAAGGGTGCAGGCCCAGGAAAAACTGTTTTTT
CDR3 protein: CSVERVQAQEKLFF

V gene: TRBV20-1
clone size: NA
D gene: NA
J gene: TRBJ1-1
CDR3 DNA: TGCAGTGCTAGAGATCTCCAGGCGTACACTGAAGCTTTCTTT
CDR3 protein: CSARDLQAYTEAFF

V gene: TRBV3-1
clone size: NA
D gene: TRBD2
J gene: TRBJ2-3
CDR3 DNA: TGTGCCAGCAGCCTAGCGGGAAGTACGCAGTATTTT
CDR3 protein: CASSLAGSTQYF

V gene: TRBV4-1
clone size: once
D gene: TRBD1
J gene: TRBJ1-2
CDR3 DNA: TGCGCCAGCAGCCAACCACAGGGGACTGGCTACACCTTC
CDR3 protein: CASSQPQGTGYTF

V gene: TRBV5-1
clone size: NA
D gene: TRBD2
J gene: TRBJ2-7
CDR3 DNA: TGCGCCAGCAGCTCTTACCAAAACGGACGGGGGGACGAGCAGTACTTC
CDR3 protein: CASSSYQNGRGDEQYF

V gene: TRBV24-1
clone size: NA
D gene: NA
J gene: TRBJ2-1
CDR3 DNA: TGTGCCACCAGTGACCGGGCCCAGCGCGATGAGCAGTTCTTC
CDR3 protein: CATSDRAQRDEQFF

V gene: TRBV27
clone size: NA
D gene: NA
J gene: TRBJ1-2
CDR3 DNA: TGTGCCACTCTTCAAAGGGGGGCTAACTATGGCTACACCTTC
CDR3 protein: CATLQRGANYGYTF

V gene: TRBV28
clone size: NA
D gene: NA
J gene: TRBJ2-3
CDR3 DNA: TGTGCCAGCACCATTAGCACAGATACGCAGTATTTT
CDR3 protein: CASTISTDTQYF